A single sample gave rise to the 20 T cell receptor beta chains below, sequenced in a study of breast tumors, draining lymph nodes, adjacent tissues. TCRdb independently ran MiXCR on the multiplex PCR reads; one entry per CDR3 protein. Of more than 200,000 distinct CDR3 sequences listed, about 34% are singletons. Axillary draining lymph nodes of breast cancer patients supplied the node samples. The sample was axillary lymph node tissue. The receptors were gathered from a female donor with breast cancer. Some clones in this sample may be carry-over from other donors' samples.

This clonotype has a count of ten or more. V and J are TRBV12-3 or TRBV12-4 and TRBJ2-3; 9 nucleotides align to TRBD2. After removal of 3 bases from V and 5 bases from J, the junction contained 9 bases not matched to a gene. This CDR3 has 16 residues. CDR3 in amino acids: CASSFLGAGGGDTQYF. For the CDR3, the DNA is TGTGCCAGCAGTTTTCTAGGAGCGGGGGGAGGAGATACGCAGTATTTT.

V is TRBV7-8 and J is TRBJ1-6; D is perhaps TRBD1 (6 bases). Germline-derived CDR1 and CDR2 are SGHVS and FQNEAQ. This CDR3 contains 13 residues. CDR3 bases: TGTGCTAGAGGACAGCTCGATAATTCACCCCTCCACTTT. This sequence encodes CARGQLDNSPLHF. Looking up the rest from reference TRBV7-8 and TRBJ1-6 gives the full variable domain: GAGVSQSPRYKVAKRGQDVALRCDPISGHVSLFWYQQALGQGPEFLTYFQNEAQLDKSGLPSDRFFAERPEGSVSTLKIQRTQQEDSAVYLCARGQLDNSPLHFGNGTRLTVT.

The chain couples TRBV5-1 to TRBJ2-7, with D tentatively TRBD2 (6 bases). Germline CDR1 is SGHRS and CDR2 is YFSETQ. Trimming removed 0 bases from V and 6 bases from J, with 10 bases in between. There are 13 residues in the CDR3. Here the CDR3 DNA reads TGCGCCAGCAGCTTGGATAGGGACTCCGAGCAGTACGTC. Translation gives CASSLDRDSEQYV.

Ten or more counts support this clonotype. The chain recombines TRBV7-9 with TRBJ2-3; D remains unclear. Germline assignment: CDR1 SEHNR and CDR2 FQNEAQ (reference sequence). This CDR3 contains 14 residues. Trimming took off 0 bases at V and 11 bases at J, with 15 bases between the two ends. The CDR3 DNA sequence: TGTGCCAGCAGCTTAGCCGGTTTCGTGGCGCAGCAGTATTTT. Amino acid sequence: CASSLAGFVAQQYF. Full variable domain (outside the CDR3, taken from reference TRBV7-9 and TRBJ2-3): DTGVSQNPRHKITKRGQNVTFRCDPISEHNRLYWYRQTLGQGPEFLTYFQNEAQLEKSRLLSDRFSAERPKGSFSTLEIQRTEQGDSAMYLCASSLAGFVAQQYFGPGTRLTVL.

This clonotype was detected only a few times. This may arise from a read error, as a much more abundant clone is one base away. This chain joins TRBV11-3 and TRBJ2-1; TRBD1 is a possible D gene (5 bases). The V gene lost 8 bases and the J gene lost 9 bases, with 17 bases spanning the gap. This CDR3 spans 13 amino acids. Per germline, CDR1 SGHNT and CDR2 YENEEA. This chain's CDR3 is CASSNLGVAEQFF. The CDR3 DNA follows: TGTGCCAGCTCAAACCTAGGGGTTGCTGAGCAGTTCTTC.

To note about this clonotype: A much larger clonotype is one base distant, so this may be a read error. CDR3 nucleotide sequence: TGTGCCAGCAGCCGAGGGGGGAAGTGGGGGACCCAGTACTTC. Translating gives CASSRGGKWGTQYF. The chain employs TRBV3-1 and TRBJ2-5, with D perhaps given as TRBD1 or TRBD2 (6 bases each). With 4 bases removed from V and 7 bases from J, the gap between germline ends came to 16 bases. The CDR3 runs 14 residues. Germline CDR1 is LGHDT and CDR2 is YNNKEL (reference sequence).

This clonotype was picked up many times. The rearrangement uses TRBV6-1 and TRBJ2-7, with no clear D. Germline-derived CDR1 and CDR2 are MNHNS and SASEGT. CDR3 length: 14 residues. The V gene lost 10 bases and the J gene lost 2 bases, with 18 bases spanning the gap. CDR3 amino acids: CAISAGRAAYEQYF. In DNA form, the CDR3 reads TGTGCCATATCGGCCGGCCGGGCTGCCTACGAGCAGTACTTC.

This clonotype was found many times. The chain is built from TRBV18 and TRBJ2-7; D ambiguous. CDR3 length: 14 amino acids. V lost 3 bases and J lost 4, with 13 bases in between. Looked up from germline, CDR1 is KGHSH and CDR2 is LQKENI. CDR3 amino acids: CASSPDQDSYEQYF. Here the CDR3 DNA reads TGTGCCAGCTCACCGGATCAGGATTCGTACGAGCAGTACTTC.

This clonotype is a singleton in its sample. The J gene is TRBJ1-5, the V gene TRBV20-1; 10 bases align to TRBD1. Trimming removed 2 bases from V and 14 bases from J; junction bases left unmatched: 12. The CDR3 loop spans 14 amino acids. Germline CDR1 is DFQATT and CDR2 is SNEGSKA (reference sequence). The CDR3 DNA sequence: TGCAGTGCTAGATCGGGGGACAGGGGAAGCCACGAGCATTTT. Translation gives CSARSGDRGSHEHF.

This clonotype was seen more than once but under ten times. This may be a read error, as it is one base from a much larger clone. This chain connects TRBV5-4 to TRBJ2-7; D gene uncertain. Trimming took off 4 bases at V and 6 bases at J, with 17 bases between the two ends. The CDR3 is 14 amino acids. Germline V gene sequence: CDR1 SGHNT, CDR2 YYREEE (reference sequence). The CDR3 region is CASSRRSAVGEQYF. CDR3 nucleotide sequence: TGTGCCAGCAGCCGACGGTCCGCGGTGGGCGAGCAGTACTTC.

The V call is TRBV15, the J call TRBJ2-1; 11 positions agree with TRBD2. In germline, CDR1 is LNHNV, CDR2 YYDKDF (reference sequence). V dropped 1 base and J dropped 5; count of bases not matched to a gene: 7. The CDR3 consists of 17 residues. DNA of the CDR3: TGTGCCACCAGCAGAGGTCTAGCGGGAGGTCTTAACAATGAGCAGTTCTTC. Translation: CATSRGLAGGLNNEQFF.

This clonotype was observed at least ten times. The CDR3 loop reads CSARGDWSEQFF. The CDR3 DNA is TGCAGTGCTAGAGGAGATTGGAGTGAGCAGTTCTTC. The chain carries TRBV20-1 and TRBJ2-1; no firm D call. V gave up 1 base and J gave up 9 bases, with 10 bases separating them. The CDR3 has 12 residues. CDR1 is DFQATT, CDR2 SNEGSKA, per germline (reference sequence).

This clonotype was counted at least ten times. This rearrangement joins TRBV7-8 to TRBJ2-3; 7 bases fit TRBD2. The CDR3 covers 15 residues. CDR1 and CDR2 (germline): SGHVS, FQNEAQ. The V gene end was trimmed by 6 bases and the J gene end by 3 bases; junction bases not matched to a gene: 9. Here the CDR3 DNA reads TGTGCCAGCAGAAAAACTAGCGTAGAGACAGATACGCAGTATTTT. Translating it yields CASRKTSVETDTQYF.

This chain's CDR3 is CASSYKTGDEQYV. The CDR3 DNA is TGTGCCAGCAGCTATAAGACAGGGGACGAGCAGTACGTC. The rearrangement links TRBV5-7 to TRBJ2-7, with 8 positions matching TRBD1. TRBV5-7 is identified as an open reading frame with a role that is uncertain. The CDR3 has 13 residues. J gave up 5 bases and V 3 bases, and 4 bases lay outside the gene matches.

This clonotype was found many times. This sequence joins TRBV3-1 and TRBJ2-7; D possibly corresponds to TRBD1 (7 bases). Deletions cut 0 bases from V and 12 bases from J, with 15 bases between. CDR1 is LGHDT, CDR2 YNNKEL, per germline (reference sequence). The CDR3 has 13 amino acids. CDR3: CASSQDRGAPPYF. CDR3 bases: TGTGCCAGCAGCCAAGACAGGGGGGCACCCCCGTACTTC.

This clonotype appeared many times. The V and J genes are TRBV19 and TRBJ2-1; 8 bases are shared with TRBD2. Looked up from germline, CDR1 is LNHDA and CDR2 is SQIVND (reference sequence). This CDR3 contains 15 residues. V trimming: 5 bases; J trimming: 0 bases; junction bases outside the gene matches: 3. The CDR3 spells CASSPSGSSYNEQFF. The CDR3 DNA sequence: TGTGCCAGTAGTCCGAGCGGGAGCTCCTACAATGAGCAGTTCTTC.

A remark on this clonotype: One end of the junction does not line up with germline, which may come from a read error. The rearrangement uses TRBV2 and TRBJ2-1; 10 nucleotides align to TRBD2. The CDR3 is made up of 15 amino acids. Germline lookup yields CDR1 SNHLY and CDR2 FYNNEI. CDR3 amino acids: CASSELAGAYNEQSF. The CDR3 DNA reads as TGTGCCAGCAGTGAGCTAGCGGGAGCTTACAATGAGCAGTCCTTC.

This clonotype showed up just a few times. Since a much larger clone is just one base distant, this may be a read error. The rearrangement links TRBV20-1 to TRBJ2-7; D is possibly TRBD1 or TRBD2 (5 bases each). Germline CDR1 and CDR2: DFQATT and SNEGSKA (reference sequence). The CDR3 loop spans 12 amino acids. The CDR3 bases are TGCAGTGCCCTGGGGACGCTCTACGAGCCGTACTTC. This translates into CSALGTLYEPYF.

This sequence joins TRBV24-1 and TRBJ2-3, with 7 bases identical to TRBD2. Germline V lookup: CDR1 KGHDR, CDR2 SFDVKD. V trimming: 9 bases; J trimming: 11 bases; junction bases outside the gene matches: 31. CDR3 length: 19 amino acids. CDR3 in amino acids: CATGNNRAFGGVNYNEQYF. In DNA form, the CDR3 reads TGTGCCACCGGGAATAACCGGGCTTTTGGGGGGGTCAACTACAATGAGCAGTATTTT.

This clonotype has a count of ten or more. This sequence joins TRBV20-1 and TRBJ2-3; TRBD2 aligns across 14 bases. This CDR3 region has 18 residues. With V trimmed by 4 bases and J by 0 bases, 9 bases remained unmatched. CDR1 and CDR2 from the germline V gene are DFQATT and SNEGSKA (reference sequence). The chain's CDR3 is CSATTPGLAGDSTDTQYF. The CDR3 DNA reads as TGCAGTGCTACAACTCCGGGACTAGCGGGAGACAGCACAGATACGCAGTATTTT.